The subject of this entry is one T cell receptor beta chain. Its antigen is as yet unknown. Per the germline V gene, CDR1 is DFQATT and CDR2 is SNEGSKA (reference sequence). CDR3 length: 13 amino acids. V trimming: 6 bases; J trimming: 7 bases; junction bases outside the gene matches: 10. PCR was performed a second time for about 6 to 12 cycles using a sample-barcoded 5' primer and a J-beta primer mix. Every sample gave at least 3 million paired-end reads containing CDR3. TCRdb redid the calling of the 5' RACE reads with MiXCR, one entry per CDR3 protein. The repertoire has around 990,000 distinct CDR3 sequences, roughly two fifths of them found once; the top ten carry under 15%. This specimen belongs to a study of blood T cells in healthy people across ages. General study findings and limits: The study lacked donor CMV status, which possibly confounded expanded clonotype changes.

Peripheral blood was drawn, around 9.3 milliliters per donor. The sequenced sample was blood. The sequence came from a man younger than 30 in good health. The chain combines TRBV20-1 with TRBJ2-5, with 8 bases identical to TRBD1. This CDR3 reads CSATDRDLGTQYF. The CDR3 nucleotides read TGCAGTGCCACGGACAGGGACCTTGGGACCCAGTACTTC.